Presented here are 8 T cell receptor beta chains from one specimen sequenced in a study of T cells in women clearing cervical HPV infection (dated by TCRdb to the late 2010s). The library relied on the immunoSEQ multiplex PCR assay. Sourced from immuneACCESS, this table was stored by TCRdb with only in-frame sequences that have V and J called. A share of the clones is absent; for the studies checked, an unresolved V gene accounts for under half, and the remainder has no known explanation. The sample table gives around 46,000 clones. Roughly 36% of the sample comes from the top ten. The sample taken for sequencing was blood buffy coat. The source of these receptors is a woman between 18 and 69 years old with a cervical HPV16 infection that either progressed to CIN3+ or cleared (not recorded which).

As regards this clone: The read falls 3 residues short of the CDR3 end, and the missing part is taken from the germline J gene. The chain is built from TRBV6-1 and TRBJ2-3; 10 nucleotides match TRBD2. CDR3 size: 15 residues. From germline, CDR1 is MNHNS and CDR2 SASEGT. The sequenced part of the CDR3 DNA is TGTGCCAGCGGTGGTAGCGGGGGGAGTGGAGAGACG. Protein product: CASGGSGGSGET. The full CDR3 protein reads CASGGSGGSGETQYF.

Points on this clone: The read terminates 3 residues before the CDR3 end, so the remaining end is supplied by the germline J gene. The rearrangement links TRBV2 to TRBJ2-2; 7 bases align to TRBD1. With 7 bases clipped from V and 7 bases from J, the junction kept 18 bases outside the gene matches. This CDR3 contains 17 residues. The V gene's germline CDR1 is SNHLY and CDR2 FYNNEI. Incomplete CDR3 DNA: TGTGCCAGCACCCCCCCGAGACAGGGCCTATTGTTCGGGGAG. Translation gives CASTPPRQGLLFGE. The whole CDR3 protein is CASTPPRQGLLFGELFF.

Details on this clone: The CDR3 end falls 3 residues outside the read, so it is completed with the germline J gene. The V call is TRBV18, the J call TRBJ2-2; perhaps TRBD1 as D (6 bases). The CDR3 length is 16 residues. Germline V lookup: CDR1 KGHSH, CDR2 LQKENI. CDR3: CASSFQGQPVNEKLFF. CDR3 DNA (partial): TGTGCCAGCTCCTTTCAAGGACAGCCGGTTAATGAAAAG.

With respect to this clone: The CDR3 end falls 3 residues outside the read, so it is completed with the germline J gene. The chain links TRBV5-1 to TRBJ1-4, with D possibly being TRBD1 (5 bases). CDR1 SGHRS and CDR2 YFSETQ come from the germline V gene. CDR3 length: 13 amino acids. Trimming left V 2 bases short and J 7 bases short, with 9 bases between. CDR3 bases read: TGCGCCAGCAGCTTTCGGGGGAGTGAAAAA. Its translation: CASSFRGSEK. The CDR3 reads in full as CASSFRGSEKLFF.

On this clone: An end of the junction differs from the germline gene, which may be a read error. Read data end 3 residues before the CDR3 end; the end is taken from the germline J gene. V is TRBV18 and J is TRBJ2-3; 13 bases agree with TRBD2. Per germline, CDR1 KGHSH and CDR2 LQKENI. The CDR3 consists of 16 residues. CDR3 DNA, as far as it was read: TGTGCCAGCTCACCACAACTAGCGGGAGGGCCAGAGACG. This codes for CASSPQLAGGPET. In full, the CDR3 reads CASSPQLAGGPETQYF.

With regard to this clone: Read coverage stops 3 residues before the CDR3 terminus; the germline J gene supplies the remainder. The gene calls are TRBV20-1 and TRBJ1-1; weak D call: TRBD1 (6 bases). Germline V gene sequence: CDR1 DFQATT, CDR2 SNEGSKA (reference sequence). Trimming left V 6 bases short and J 1 base short, with 15 bases between. The CDR3 contains 14 residues. The CDR3 sequence: CSARQTGSNTEAFF. CDR3 DNA, as far as it was read: TGCAGTGCCCGACAGACAGGCTCGAACACTGAA.

A note on this clone: The read halts 3 residues ahead of the CDR3 end, with the missing end drawn from the germline J gene. This sequence joins TRBV29-1 and TRBJ2-5; a weak D match, TRBD2 (7 bases). The V gene's germline CDR1 is SQVTM and CDR2 ANQGSEA. V lost 0 bases to trimming and J lost 5 bases, with 16 bases between them. This CDR3 is 15 amino acids long. The DNA read from the CDR3 is TGCAGCGTTGAAGAAGGGGGAGGGAGAGGGGAGACC. Its protein product is CSVEEGGGRGET. The entire CDR3 protein reads CSVEEGGGRGETQYF.

About this clone itself: The CDR3 end is not reached by the read, which stops 3 residues before it; the germline J gene fills it in. The rearrangement uses TRBV5-1 and TRBJ2-7; a weak D match, TRBD1 (6 bases). V was pared by 2 bases and J by 0 bases, with 15 bases between. The CDR3 totals 16 residues. From germline, CDR1 is SGHRS and CDR2 YFSETQ. The CDR3 region is CASSFNAGASSYEQYF. The sequenced part of the CDR3 DNA is TGCGCCAGCAGCTTTAATGCAGGGGCGTCCTCCTACGAG. Full variable domain (remainder filled in from reference TRBV5-1 and TRBJ2-7): KAGVTQTPRYLIKTRGQQVTLSCSPISGHRSVSWYQQTPGQGLQFLFEYFSETQRNKGNFPGRFSGRQFSNSRSEMNVSTLELGDSALYLCASSFNAGASSYEQYFGPGTRLTVT.